The entry that follows covers one T cell receptor (beta chain) sequence. It has no known antigen specificity. No much larger clone exists at a distance of one base, and base qualities are not known. The sample contains more than one DNA sequence encoding this CDR3. The CDR3 spans 14 residues, from the cysteine through the phenylalanine. CDR3 DNA only is kept here, 42 bases in frame from base 1. Reading the germline V gene gives CDR1 MDHEN and CDR2 SYDVKM. V loses 2 bases at its end and J loses 2 bases; junction bases beyond the gene matches: 1. Using the deep immunoSEQ assay, multiplex PCR amplified TCR CDR3 regions from genomic DNA. Genomic DNA extracted from each cell subset was distributed evenly over all wells of several immunoSEQ 96-well plates, and each plate served as one replicate. For sorted subsets, each replicate PCR was loaded with roughly 200 ng genomic DNA, equivalent to about 30,000 T cell genomes. Purified libraries were measured with a Qubit 3.0 fluorometer, size-checked on a Bioanalyzer 2100, and measured again with the KAPA Library Quantification kit. Every immunoSEQ 96-well plate was sequenced on a dedicated single-read 150-cycle Illumina NextSeq 550 flow cell. The study's processing was this. The immunoSEQ output contained only junctional sequences without quality scores, so filtering could not match that applied to full-length reads. To assign V/J genes and CDR3, sequences were annotated using PyIR, a Python wrapper for IgBLAST v1.9, with IMGT germline references. Reads were filtered out if the reads had weak V/J assignments (E-value above 1e-6), no CDR3, stop codons, out-of-frame junctions, or ambiguous translated residues. V3J clonotypes were defined as sequences sharing the same inferred V gene, J gene, and CDR3 amino acid sequence. Percentage overlap between repertoires was computed as shared unique clonotypes divided by the size of the smaller repertoire. Three approaches were used to assess repertoire richness: RTK rarefaction, the Chao1 estimator, and Recon v2.1 estimates of unobserved clonotypes. OLGA was used to compute generation probabilities for all TCRbeta clonotypes that the gDNA method yielded from a few donors. TCRdb mirrors the immuneACCESS table, restricted to in-frame sequences. Some clones are absent from its copies; in checked studies, under half trace to an unresolved V gene, and the reason for the others is unknown. V, J and clone size are those of that table, while D and trimming were read from the DNA. The sample table holds around 700,000 clones, of which around 73% were seen once. The ten largest clones take up around 2% of the sample.

This sample stems from a study of shared clonotypes between healthy human individuals (dated by TCRdb to between 2020 and 2021). Regarding the study in general: The cohort comprised a couple of women and a few men aged 18 to 49 years. For each donor, CD4 naive and CD4 memory were each run on three plates, CD8 naive on two plates, and CD8 memory on one plate. Per donor, leukapheresis produced somewhere between about 0.94 and 9 billion PBMCs. To estimate repertoire size and how much clonotypes are shared between individuals, the study performed deep sequencing of blood TCR repertoires from a few healthy adults. To increase sequencing depth and limit assay-specific biases, different laboratories used diverse techniques to prepare libraries and sequence TCR repertoires. Study-wide conclusions, independent of this receptor: Estimated clonotype richness was generally larger for naive than for memory subsets. Incomplete sequencing was indicated by rarefaction of sorted-subset datasets, despite the large sequencing depth. Across a handful of donors, around 5% of naive CD4, roughly 3.5% of naive CD8, roughly 2.3% of memory CD4, and approximately 0.4% of memory CD8 clonotypes were shared. Sampling was limited to blood, and TCR repertoires in tissue likely differ from TCR repertoires in blood. Based on pairwise subsampling, the degree of clonotype sharing among donors was expected to be affected by sequencing depth. Higher generation probabilities were observed for clonotypes shared by all four sorted-subset donors than for non-shared clonotypes. The small number of donors limited the genetic and exposure-history diversity represented.

Healthy HIV-negative adults with no recently reported acute infections or vaccinations were included as donors. All donors were Caucasian adults living in Nashville, Tennessee, USA. CD4+ T cells were enriched by magnetic negative selection, after which naive cells were positively selected on CD45RA and the negative fraction was taken as the memory subset. Blood was collected by leukapheresis, and PBMCs were isolated by Ficoll-Histopaque density gradient centrifugation and then cryopreserved in liquid nitrogen vapor phase. Analytical flow cytometry was used to check the purity and quantity of every magnetically sorted T cell population. Genomic DNA was isolated from each sorted fraction and quantified by UV absorbance on a Nanodrop 2000c.

The receptor's source is a woman aged 25-40 years in good health. Input material: memory CD4+ T cells sorted from blood. In light of the paper, this sample's cell subset or site label describes: CD45RA-negative fraction. The V gene is TRBV28 and the J gene is TRBJ2-7; 9 central nucleotides agree with TRBD2. Here is the DNA: TGTGCCAGCAGTTTAGGCGGGAGGGCCTACGAGCAGTACTTC. This gives the protein CASSLGGRAYEQYF.